This TCR beta chain is from a study of blood T cell repertoires in COVID-19. Participants came from some 23 US areas, aged about 18 to 95 years. Which cohort a participant joined came from the clinical history participants gave. Cohort 3 donors were reported recovered after two negative PCRs, clearance, or symptom resolution. In the authors' methods: The authors estimated nucleated cell counts from reference gene primer amplification. Profiled with immunoSEQ multiplex PCR; TCRdb holds only in-frame clones, not every one. The DNA was the basis for D and trimming; V, J and clone size are from that table. The sample yields about 280,000 clones, 85% seen once. V lost 4 bases and J lost 2; bases outside the gene matches: 7. CDR1 and CDR2 from the germline V gene are LNHDA and SQIVND (reference sequence). The CDR3 runs 16 residues.

The sequenced material came from PBMCs or T cells enriched from blood (not recorded which). The source is a woman aged 45-59 years who had recovered from COVID-19. The chain couples TRBV19 to TRBJ1-3; 8 bases agree with TRBD1. The CDR3 coding sequence is TGTGCCAGTAGTAGGACAGGGAACCTGGCTGGAAACACCATATATTTT. Protein product: CASSRTGNLAGNTIYF.